This T cell receptor (beta chain) was captured by sequencing in a study of T cells in Graves' hyperthyroidism and ophthalmopathy. On the study more broadly: Peripheral blood was collected at initial diagnosis, before any treatment. Study-wide points: Model predictions of ophthalmopathy came a median roughly 6.4 months before onset.

This clonotype has a count of ten or more. Antigen: not known. Any patient presenting with uncontrolled infection, other autoimmune disease, pregnancy or lactation was left out. The CDR3 regions of TCR beta were amplified from RNA transcripts. During a first-round RT-PCR of the TCR CDR3, the HTBI primer set was used. TCRdb reprocessed the multiplex PCR reads with MiXCR, giving one entry per CDR3 protein. Counted here are 350,000 or so distinct CDR3 sequences, around 20% occurring once; the ten biggest clones make up less than 65%. Trimming left V 7 bases short and J 3 bases short, with 12 bases between. The CDR3 spans 13 residues. CDR1 is MDHEN, CDR2 SYDVKM, per germline.

Sequences were obtained from blood. The TCR comes from a woman aged 50 to 60 with Graves' hyperthyroidism. This sequence joins TRBV28 and TRBJ1-2; D is perhaps TRBD1 (5 bases). Written as DNA, the CDR3 is TGTGCCAGCACAACCGGGACGGACTATGGCTACACCTTC. It encodes CASTTGTDYGYTF.